A single TCR beta chain is shown here with its context. Assay used: immunoSEQ multiplex PCR; TCRdb lists only in-frame clones, some missing. The sample lists 240,000 or so clones, approximately 80% occurring once. The data were obtained in a study of blood T cell repertoires in COVID-19. Study overall: The cDNA or gDNA used as material had been derived from T cells, B-cell-depleted T cells, or PBMCs.

Germline CDR1 MDHEN, CDR2 SYDVKM. J gave up 4 bases and V 10 bases, and 5 bases lay outside the gene matches. The CDR3 extends over 13 amino acids. This clonotype was sampled from a woman younger than 35 with acute or convalescent COVID-19. The V gene is TRBV28, the J gene TRBJ2-3, with 10 bases lining up with TRBD1. The source material was peripheral blood. This CDR3 is CATGTGAPDTQYF. The DNA for the CDR3 is TGTGCCACCGGGACAGGGGCCCCAGATACGCAGTATTTT. Full variable domain (remainder filled in from reference TRBV28 and TRBJ2-3): DVKVTQSSRYLVKRTGEKVFLECVQDMDHENMFWYRQDPGLGLRLIYFSYDVKMKEKGDIPEGYSVSREKKERFSLILESASTNQTSMYLCATGTGAPDTQYFGPGTRLTVL.